The 14 T cell receptor beta chains listed next were all sequenced from one sample in a study of T cells in Graves' hyperthyroidism and ophthalmopathy. Amplified TCR beta CDR3 regions derived from RNA transcripts. An initial round of RT-PCR targeting the TCR CDR3 relied on the HTBI primer set. TCRdb reanalysed the multiplex PCR reads using MiXCR and keeps one entry per CDR3 protein. The data contain roughly 300,000 distinct CDR3 sequences, under 25% of them seen just once; the ten biggest clones take up around 50%. The sequenced sample was blood. These receptors were taken from a woman in her forties or fifties with Graves' hyperthyroidism.

Ten or more counts support this clonotype. V is TRBV20-1 and J is TRBJ1-1; D ambiguous. The CDR3 runs 12 residues. V was cut by 5 bases and J by 7 bases, with 14 bases left in between. CDR1 DFQATT and CDR2 SNEGSKA come from the germline V gene (reference sequence). CDR3 in amino acids: CSARHGSHEAFF. For the CDR3, the DNA is TGCAGTGCTCGCCACGGGTCTCATGAAGCTTTCTTT.

The chain employs TRBV7-9 and TRBJ1-1; D gene unclear. The CDR3 sequence is 13 residues long. Germline V gene lookup returns CDR1 SEHNR and CDR2 FQNEAQ (reference sequence). Between the trimmed V and J ends, which lost 2 bases and 3 bases, there was a span of 7 bases. The CDR3 DNA follows: TGTGCCAGCAGCTTACAACCGGACACTGAAGCTTTCTTT. Translating it yields CASSLQPDTEAFF.

This clonotype was observed many times. V is TRBV28 and J is TRBJ1-3; TRBD1 is a possible D gene (6 bases). CDR3 length: 16 amino acids. Trimming left V 5 bases short and J 0 bases short, with 14 bases between. Germline V gene lookup returns CDR1 MDHEN and CDR2 SYDVKM. This CDR3 reads CASSQDRLTSGNTIYF. The DNA of the CDR3 is TGTGCCAGCAGTCAGGACAGACTGACCTCTGGAAACACCATATATTTT.

This clonotype turned up a few times. The chain combines TRBV24-1 with TRBJ2-5; the match to TRBD2 covers 7 bases. This CDR3 has 16 residues. The V gene end was trimmed by 3 bases and the J gene end by 3 bases; junction bases not matched to a gene: 9. CDR1 and CDR2 (germline): KGHDR, SFDVKD. The CDR3 here is CATSDVSRGREETQYF. CDR3 sequence (DNA): TGTGCCACCAGTGATGTAAGCCGGGGGAGGGAAGAGACCCAGTACTTC.

V and J are TRBV24-1 and TRBJ2-1; D not certain. V was trimmed by 3 bases and J by 7 bases, leaving 9 bases between them. The CDR3 extends over 13 amino acids. Germline V gene sequence: CDR1 KGHDR, CDR2 SFDVKD. CDR3 in amino acids: CATSDTSRNEQFF. The DNA for the CDR3 is TGTGCCACCAGTGATACTTCTAGGAATGAGCAGTTCTTC.

V is TRBV30 and J is TRBJ2-4; possibly TRBD2 for D (5 bases). Trimming shortened V by 4 bases and J by 8 bases, and 12 bases separated the two germline ends. This CDR3 region has 12 residues. Per the germline V gene, CDR1 is GTSNPN and CDR2 is SVGIG (reference sequence). CDR3 bases: TGTGCCTGGACAGGTCCCGGGGACATTCAGTACTTC. This encodes CAWTGPGDIQYF.

The rearrangement joins TRBV30 to TRBJ1-2, with 8 positions matching TRBD1. Germline values: CDR1 GTSNPN, CDR2 SVGIG (reference sequence). V lost 4 bases to trimming and J lost 6 bases; unmatched junction nucleotides: 4. The CDR3 contains 12 residues. The DNA of the CDR3 is TGTGCCTGGATTCCAGGGGGCCATGGCTACACCTTC. Encoded protein: CAWIPGGHGYTF.

This clonotype has only a few counts. This may arise from a read error, as a much more abundant clone is one base away. CDR3 sequence reads: CASSFGHLPSNEQLF. Here the CDR3 DNA reads TGTGCCAGCAGTTTTGGACACCTGCCTTCGAATGAGCAGCTCTTC. V and J are TRBV6-5 and TRBJ2-1; the D gene is possibly TRBD1 (5 bases). Germline V gene sequence: CDR1 MNHEY, CDR2 SVGAGI. The CDR3 consists of 15 residues.

This clonotype showed up just a few times. This chain links TRBV15 with TRBJ1-1; 7 bases match TRBD1. V shed 3 bases and J 0 bases; nucleotides not matched to a gene: 10. CDR1 and CDR2 (germline): LNHNV, YYDKDF (reference sequence). The length of the CDR3 is 17 residues. CDR3 DNA: TGTGCCACCAGCAGGGACCCCACAGGGGCATTGAACACTGAAGCTTTCTTT. Translated: CATSRDPTGALNTEAFF. The whole variable domain, filled in from reference TRBV15 and TRBJ1-1, reads DAMVIQNPRYQVTQFGKPVTLSCSQTLNHNVMYWYQQKSSQAPKLLFHYYDKDFNNEADTPDNFQSRRPNTSFCFLDIRSPGLGDTAMYLCATSRDPTGALNTEAFFGQGTRLTVV.

The sample holds a few counts of this clonotype. The chain is built from TRBV30 and TRBJ2-3; D is uncertain. This CDR3 contains 12 residues. The V and J ends lost 2 bases and 6 bases respectively, with 9 bases between them. Germline lookup yields CDR1 GTSNPN and CDR2 SVGIG (reference sequence). The CDR3 DNA follows: TGTGCCTGGAGTCCCGTTAAGGATACGCAGTATTTT. It is translated as CAWSPVKDTQYF.

This clonotype was seen many times. The gene calls are TRBV18 and TRBJ1-4; unclear D gene. Trimming cost V 2 bases and J 6 bases, with 13 bases left between them. This CDR3 contains 15 residues. Germline V gene sequence: CDR1 KGHSH, CDR2 LQKENI. CDR3 DNA sequence: TGTGCCAGCTCACCAGGTACGAGGTCAGATGAAAAACTGTTTTTT. It encodes CASSPGTRSDEKLFF.

In DNA form, the CDR3 reads TGCAGTGCTAGAGGGCCGAATGAGCAGTTCTTC. Protein sequence: CSARGPNEQFF. The rearrangement uses TRBV20-1 and TRBJ2-1, with D unclear. V lost 1 base to trimming and J lost 7 bases, with 5 bases between them. The CDR3 contains 11 residues. Germline V gene sequence: CDR1 DFQATT, CDR2 SNEGSKA (reference sequence).

As regards this clonotype: This may come from a read error, since a much larger clone is one base off. This sequence joins TRBV12-3 or TRBV12-4 and TRBJ2-1; D call uncertain. The CDR3 runs 14 residues. CDR3 nucleotide sequence: TGTGCCAGCAGTCTCTCGGAAAGCTACAATGAGCAGCTCTTC. Translating gives CASSLSESYNEQLF.

The rearrangement joins TRBV4-1 to TRBJ2-2, with a possible D match to TRBD2 (5 bases). This CDR3 region has 16 residues. The germline V and J ends were trimmed by 1 base and 8 bases, with 17 bases remaining between them. The germline gives CDR1 MGHRA, CDR2 YSYEKL. CDR3 amino acids: CASSQVTGKERGELFF. The CDR3 DNA reads as TGCGCCAGCAGCCAAGTAACGGGAAAAGAGAGGGGGGAGCTGTTTTTT.